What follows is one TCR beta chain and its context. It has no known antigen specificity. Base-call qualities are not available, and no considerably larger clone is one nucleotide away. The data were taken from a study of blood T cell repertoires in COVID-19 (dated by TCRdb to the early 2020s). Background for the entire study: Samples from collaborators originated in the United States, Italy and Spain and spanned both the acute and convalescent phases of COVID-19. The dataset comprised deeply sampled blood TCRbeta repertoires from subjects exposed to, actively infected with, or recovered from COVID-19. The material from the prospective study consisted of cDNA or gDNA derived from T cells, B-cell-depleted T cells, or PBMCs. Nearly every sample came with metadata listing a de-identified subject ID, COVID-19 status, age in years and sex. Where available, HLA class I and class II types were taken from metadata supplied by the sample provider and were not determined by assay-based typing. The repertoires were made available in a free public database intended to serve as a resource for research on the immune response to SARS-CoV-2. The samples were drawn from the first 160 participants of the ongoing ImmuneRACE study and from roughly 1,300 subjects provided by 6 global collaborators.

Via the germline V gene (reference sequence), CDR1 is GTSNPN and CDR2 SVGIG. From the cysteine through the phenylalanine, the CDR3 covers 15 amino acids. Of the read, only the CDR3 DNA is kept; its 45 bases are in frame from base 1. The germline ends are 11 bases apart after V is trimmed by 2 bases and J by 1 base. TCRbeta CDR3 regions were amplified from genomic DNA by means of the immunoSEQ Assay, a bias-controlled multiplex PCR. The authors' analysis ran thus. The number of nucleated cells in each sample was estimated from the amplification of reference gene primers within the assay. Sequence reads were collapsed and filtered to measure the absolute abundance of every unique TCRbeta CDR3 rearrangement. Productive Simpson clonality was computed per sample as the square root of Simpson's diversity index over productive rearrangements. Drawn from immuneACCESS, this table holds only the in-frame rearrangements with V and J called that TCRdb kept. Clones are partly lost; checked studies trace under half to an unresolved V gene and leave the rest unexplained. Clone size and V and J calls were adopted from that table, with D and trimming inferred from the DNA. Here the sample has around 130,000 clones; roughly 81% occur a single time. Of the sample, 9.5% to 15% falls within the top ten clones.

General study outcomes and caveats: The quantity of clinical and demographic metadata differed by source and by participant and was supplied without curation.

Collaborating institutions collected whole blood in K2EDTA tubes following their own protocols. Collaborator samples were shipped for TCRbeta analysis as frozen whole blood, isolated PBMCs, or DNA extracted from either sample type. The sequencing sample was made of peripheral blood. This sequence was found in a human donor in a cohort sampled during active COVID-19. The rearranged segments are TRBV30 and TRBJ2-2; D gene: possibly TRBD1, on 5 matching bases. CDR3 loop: CAWSTNTGNTGELFF. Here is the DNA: TGTGCCTGGAGTACAAACACAGGGAACACCGGGGAGCTGTTTTTT. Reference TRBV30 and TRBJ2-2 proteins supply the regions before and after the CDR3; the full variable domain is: SQTIHQWPATLVQPVGSPLSLECTVEGTSNPNLYWYRQAAGRGLQLLFYSVGIGQISSEVPQNLSASRPQDRQFILSSKKLLLSDSGFYLCAWSTNTGNTGELFFGEGSRLTVL.